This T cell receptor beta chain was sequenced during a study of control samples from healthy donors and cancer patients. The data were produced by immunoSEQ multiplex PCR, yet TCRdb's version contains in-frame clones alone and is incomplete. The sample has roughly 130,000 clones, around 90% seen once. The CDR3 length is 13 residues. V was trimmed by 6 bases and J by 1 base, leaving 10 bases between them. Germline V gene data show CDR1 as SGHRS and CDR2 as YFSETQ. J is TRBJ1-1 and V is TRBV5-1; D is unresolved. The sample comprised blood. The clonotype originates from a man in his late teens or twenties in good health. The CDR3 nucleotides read TGCGCCAGCACCCCCCCAGGGAACACTGAAGCTTTCTTT. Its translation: CASTPPGNTEAFF.